This T cell receptor beta chain emerged from a study of T cell responses to AZD1222 COVID-19 vaccine. TCRdb's table, derived via immunoSEQ multiplex PCR, lists solely in-frame clones and lacks some. The sample holds fewer than 110,000 clones; 70% to 90% are singletons and the top ten take approximately 4.8%. Study-level points and caveats: Sampling that yielded the repertoires occurred only after the peak T cell response. In a largely white British group with more females than males, clonal diversity was possibly underestimated.

Comment on this clone: Its matching antigen is unknown.

Second doses at about 4 or about 12 weeks were pooled. The CDR3 totals 14 residues. Per germline, CDR1 GTSNPN and CDR2 SVGIG (reference sequence). Trimming removed 3 bases from V and 6 bases from J; junction bases left unmatched: 6. The chain employs TRBV30 and TRBJ2-2, with 8 positions matching TRBD2. This sequence originates from an adult who received the AZD1222 COVID-19 vaccine. Sequencing used peripheral blood, obtained 28 days after the second AZD1222 dose. In DNA form, the CDR3 reads TGTGCCTGGAGCGGGGGGGCCGCCGCCGGGGAGCTGTTTTTT. As protein: CAWSGGAAAGELFF.